This T cell receptor (beta chain) was sequenced in a study of T-cell memory formation after mild COVID-19. Looking at the study overall: TCR clusters were largely donor specific.

This clonotype was seen a few times. Its specificity is unknown. Each CDR3 protein is one row after TCRdb ran MiXCR on the 5' RACE reads. The data hold over 70,000 distinct CDR3 sequences, with more than 13% observed a single time. Regarding the study as a whole: There was no confirmation that second-wave clones peaking on day 37 were SARS-CoV-2 specific.

The receptor was isolated from a man younger than 35 who had mild COVID-19 (a few samples of this study predate the infection). Cell type and time point are not known. Sequenced input: PBMCs or a T cell subset sorted from them (not recorded which).

CDR3 DNA: TGCGCCAGCAGCCAACAGTTTTATGGGGAAGGCGGCAATCAGCCCCAGCATTTT. This gives the protein CASSQQFYGEGGNQPQHF. J is TRBJ1-5 and V is TRBV4-1, with no clear D. The CDR3 loop spans 18 amino acids. Germline V gene sequence: CDR1 MGHRA, CDR2 YSYEKL. V was clipped by 2 bases and J by 2 bases, with 19 bases between them.